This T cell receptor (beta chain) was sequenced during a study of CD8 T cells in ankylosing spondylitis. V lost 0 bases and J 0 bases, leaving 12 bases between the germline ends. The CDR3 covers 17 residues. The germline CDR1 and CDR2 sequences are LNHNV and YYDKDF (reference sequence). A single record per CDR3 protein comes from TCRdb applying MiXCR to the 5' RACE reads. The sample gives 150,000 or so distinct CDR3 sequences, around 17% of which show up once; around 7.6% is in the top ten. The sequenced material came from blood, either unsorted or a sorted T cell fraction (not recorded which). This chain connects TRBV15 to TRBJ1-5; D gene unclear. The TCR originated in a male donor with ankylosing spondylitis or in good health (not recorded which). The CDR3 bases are TGTGCCACCAGCAGAGATCGGGGTGGGTATAGCAATCAGCCCCAGCATTTT. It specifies CATSRDRGGYSNQPQHF.